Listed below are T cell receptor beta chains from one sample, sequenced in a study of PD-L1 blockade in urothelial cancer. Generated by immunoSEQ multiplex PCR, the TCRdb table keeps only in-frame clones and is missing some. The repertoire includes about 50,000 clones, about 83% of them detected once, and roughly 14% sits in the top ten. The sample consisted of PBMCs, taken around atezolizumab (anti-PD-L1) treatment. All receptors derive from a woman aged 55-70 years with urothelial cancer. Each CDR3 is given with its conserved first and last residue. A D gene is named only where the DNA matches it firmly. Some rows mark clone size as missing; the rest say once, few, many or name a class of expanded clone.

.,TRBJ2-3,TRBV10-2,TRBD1,TGCGCCAGCAGCCCCGGGACAGCTCCAGATACGCAGTATTTT,CASSPGTAPDTQYF
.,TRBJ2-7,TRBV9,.,TGTGCCAGCAGCGTAAACGTACAAGGGGACAAAGACGAGCAGTACTTC,CASSVNVQGDKDEQYF
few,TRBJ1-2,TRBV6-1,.,TGTGCCAGCACCGAAACCAGGTCCAACTATGGCTACACCTTC,CASTETRSNYGYTF
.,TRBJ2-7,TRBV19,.,TGTGCCAGTAGTAGAGCCTCCTCCTACGAGCAGTACTTC,CASSRASSYEQYF
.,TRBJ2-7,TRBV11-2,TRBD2,TGTGCCAGCAGCCCACTAGCCCTAGCCGGGACTAGCAAGTCCTACGAGCAGTACTTC,CASSPLALAGTSKSYEQYF
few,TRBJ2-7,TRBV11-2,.,TGTGCCAGCGGGGGCCAACGCCCCTACGAGCAGTACTTC,CASGGQRPYEQYF
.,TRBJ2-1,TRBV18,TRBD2,TGTGCCAGCTCACCACTTCCTCTAGCGGGATCAAATGAGCAGTTCTTC,CASSPLPLAGSNEQFF
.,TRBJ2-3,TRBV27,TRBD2,TGTGCCAGCAGTTTATCCTTTTTCCCTAGCGGATTCACAGATACGCAGTATTTT,CASSLSFFPSGFTDTQYF
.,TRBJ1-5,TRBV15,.,TGTGCCACCAGCAGAGGACTGGCAAGTAGCAATCAGCCCCAGCATTTT,CATSRGLASSNQPQHF
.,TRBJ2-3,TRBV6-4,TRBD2,TGTGCCAGCAGTGACTCGGCTAGCGGGGGCCACACAGATACGCAGTATTTT,CASSDSASGGHTDTQYF
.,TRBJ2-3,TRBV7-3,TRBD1,TGTGCCAGCGAAACAGGGACAGGCACAGATACGCAGTATTTT,CASETGTGTDTQYF
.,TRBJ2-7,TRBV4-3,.,TGCGCCAGCAGCCACCAACAGGGTTACGAGCAGTACTTC,CASSHQQGYEQYF
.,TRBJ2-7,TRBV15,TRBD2,TGTGCCACCAGCAGAGGCCTAGCGGGAGTGGGTTACGAGCAGTACTTC,CATSRGLAGVGYEQYF
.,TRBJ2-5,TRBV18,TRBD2,TGTGCCAGCTCTGACCTAGCGGGAAGCCAAGAGACCCAGTACTTC,CASSDLAGSQETQYF
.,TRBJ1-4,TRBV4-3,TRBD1,TGCGCCAGCAGCCAAACAGGGGCGAGGAGTGAAAAACTGTTTTTT,CASSQTGARSEKLFF
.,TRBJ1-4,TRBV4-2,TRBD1,TGTGCCAGCAGCACGTACAGGGGGGTTAATGAAAAACTGTTTTTT,CASSTYRGVNEKLFF
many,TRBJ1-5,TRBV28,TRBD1,TGTGCCATCGGTAGAACGGGACAGCGTAATCAGCCCCAGCATTTT,CAIGRTGQRNQPQHF
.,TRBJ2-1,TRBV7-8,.,TGTGCCAGCAGCGCTCTTTTTGAACCGCGTTACAATGAGCAGTTCTTC,CASSALFEPRYNEQFF
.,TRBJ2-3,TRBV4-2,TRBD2,TGTGCCAGCAGCCAAGGGGCCGGACTAGCGGGGGGCAGGGCAGATACGCAGTATTTT,CASSQGAGLAGGRADTQYF
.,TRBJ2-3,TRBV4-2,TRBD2,TGTGCCAGCAAGTTAAGACTAGCGGGGGATCCAGATACGCAGTATTTT,CASKLRLAGDPDTQYF
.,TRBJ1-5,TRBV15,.,TGTGCCACCAGCAGAGGTCTTTTCACAGGGCTGGGCGATCAGCCCCAGCATTTT,CATSRGLFTGLGDQPQHF
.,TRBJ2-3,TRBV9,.,TGTGCCAGCAGCGCCGTGGGGGGGCGGACAGATACGCAGTATTTT,CASSAVGGRTDTQYF
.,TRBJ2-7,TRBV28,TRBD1,TGTGCCAGCAGTTTCCCACCCGGGACAGGGGGTCGTTACGAGCAGTACTTC,CASSFPPGTGGRYEQYF
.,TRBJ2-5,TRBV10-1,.,TGCGCCAGCAGTGAGTCCAGGGGAGAGACCCAGTACTTC,CASSESRGETQYF
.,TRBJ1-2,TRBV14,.,TGTGCCAGCAGCCAAGATGGGACACCTTATGGCTACACCTTC,CASSQDGTPYGYTF
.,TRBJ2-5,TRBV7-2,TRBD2,TGTGCCAGCAGCCCTCCGGGACTAGCGGGGGGGCCTCAAGAGACCCAGTACTTC,CASSPPGLAGGPQETQYF
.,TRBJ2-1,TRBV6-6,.,TGTGCCAGCAGTTTCCGGGACTCCCGAGACAATGAGCAGTTCTTC,CASSFRDSRDNEQFF
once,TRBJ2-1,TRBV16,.,TGTGCCAGCAGCCAAGTGGCGGAGGCCTACAATGAGCAGTTCTTC,CASSQVAEAYNEQFF
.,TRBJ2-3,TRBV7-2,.,TGTGCCAGCAGCCTCGCGGCAGATACGCAGTATTTT,CASSLAADTQYF
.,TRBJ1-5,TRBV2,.,TGTGCCAGCAGTGGAAATCCAGGGGTGAATCAGCCCCAGCATTTT,CASSGNPGVNQPQHF
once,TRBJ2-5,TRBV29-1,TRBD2,TGCAGCGTGAGGACTAGCTCCCAGACCCAGTACTTC,CSVRTSSQTQYF
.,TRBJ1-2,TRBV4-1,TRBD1,TGCGCCAGCAGCCAGACAGGGGAGAGAAGGTCCGTATATAGGGGCTACACCTTC,CASSQTGERRSVYRGYTF
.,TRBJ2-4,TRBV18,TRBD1,TGTGCCAGCTCACCACCGTCGGACAGGGCTTACATTCAGTACTTC,CASSPPSDRAYIQYF
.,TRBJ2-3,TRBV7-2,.,TGTGCCAGCAGCCGTCCAGGGGAAACTAGCACAGATACGCAGTATTTT,CASSRPGETSTDTQYF
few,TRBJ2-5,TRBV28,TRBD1,TGTGCCAGCAGTTTACTTGACGGGACAGGAGTAGAGACCCAGTACTTC,CASSLLDGTGVETQYF
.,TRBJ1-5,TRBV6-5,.,TGTGCCACCAGGAACCCCGGGCAGCCCCAGCATTTT,CATRNPGQPQHF
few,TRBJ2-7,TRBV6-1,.,TGTGCCAGCACCCTATCTCGGTCCTACGAGCAGTACTTC,CASTLSRSYEQYF
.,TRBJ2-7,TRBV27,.,TGTGCCAGCTGGAGACCGACGTCCTACGAGCAGTACTTC,CASWRPTSYEQYF
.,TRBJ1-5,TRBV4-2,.,TGTGCCAGCAGCCAAGGGGGGGGGACATTAGAATATGGCAATCAGCCCCAGCATTTT,CASSQGGGTLEYGNQPQHF
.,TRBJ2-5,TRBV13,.,TGTGCCAGCAGCCGCCGTAGCGGCCAAGAGACCCAGTACTTC,CASSRRSGQETQYF
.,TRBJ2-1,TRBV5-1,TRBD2,TGCGCCAGCAGCTGGGGGACTACTTCGGGCAATGAGCAGTTCTTC,CASSWGTTSGNEQFF
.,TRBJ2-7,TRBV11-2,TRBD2,TGTGCCAGCAGCCTAAGCGGGGGAATAGTGGAGGAGCAGTACTTC,CASSLSGGIVEEQYF
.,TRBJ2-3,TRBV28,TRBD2,TGTGCCAGCAGCTGGACTAGCGGGGGCACAGATACGCAGTATTTT,CASSWTSGGTDTQYF
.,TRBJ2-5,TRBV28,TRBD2,TGTGCCAGCAGTATCCTAGCGGGGGAAGAGACCCAGTACTTC,CASSILAGEETQYF
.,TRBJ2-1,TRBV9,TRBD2,TGTGCCAGCAGCGTAGGGCCGGAGGGACTAGCGGGGGGGCTTGGTTACAATGAGCAGTTCTTC,CASSVGPEGLAGGLGYNEQFF
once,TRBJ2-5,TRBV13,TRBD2,TGTGCCAGCAGCGTACTAGCGGGAGTGGAGACCCAGTACTTC,CASSVLAGVETQYF
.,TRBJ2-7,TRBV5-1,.,TGCGCCAGCAGCCCGCTCGAGGTAGACGAGCAGTACTTC,CASSPLEVDEQYF